This T cell receptor beta chain was observed in a study of T cell changes during pregnancy in multiple sclerosis. Assay: immunoSEQ multiplex PCR; the TCRdb copy retains only in-frame clones and omits some. The sample yields about 41,000 clones, 85% to 95% seen once. This clone has only one observation. Germline-derived CDR1 and CDR2 are MNHEY and SMNVEV (reference sequence). J was trimmed by 7 bases and V by 3 bases; bases with no gene match: 9. The CDR3 sequence is 15 residues long. This sample comprised CD8+ T cells from peripheral blood mononuclear cells, obtained in the third trimester of pregnancy. The J gene is TRBJ2-1, the V gene TRBV27, with 7 nucleotides matching TRBD1. The origin of this receptor is a female donor with multiple sclerosis, enrolled in a pregnancy study. CDR3 in DNA: TGTGCCAGCAGTTTGGGGAACAGGGGAACGAATGAGCAGTTCTTC. Translating gives CASSLGNRGTNEQFF.